The 15 T cell receptor beta chains given below trace back to one sample, sequenced in a study of T cells in Graves' hyperthyroidism and ophthalmopathy. Regions amplified from RNA transcripts were the TCR beta CDR3 regions. RT-PCR in the first round (using the HTBI primer set) targeted the TCR CDR3. In TCRdb, the multiplex PCR reads were re-called with MiXCR into one record per CDR3 protein. The sample includes 700,000 or so distinct CDR3 sequences, about a sixth of them seen just once. The sample comprised blood. The receptors derive from a young man with Graves' hyperthyroidism.

The chain uses TRBV4-1 and TRBJ1-1; TRBD1 matches at 8 bases. This CDR3 contains 15 residues. The germline V gene has CDR1 MGHRA and CDR2 YSYEKL. V was pared by 1 base and J by 6 bases, with 7 bases of the junction left unmatched. This CDR3 is CASSQVETGDSEAFF. CDR3 nucleotides: TGCGCCAGCAGCCAAGTCGAGACAGGGGATTCTGAAGCTTTCTTT.

Worth noting for this clonotype: One junction end disagrees with the germline gene, perhaps due to a read error. The rearrangement uses TRBV7-8 and TRBJ2-1, with TRBD2 matching over 10 bases. This CDR3 region has 15 residues. CDR1 is SGHVS and CDR2 is FQNEAQ in the germline V gene. The CDR3 loop reads CASSLAGAIYNEQFF. Here the CDR3 DNA reads TGTGCCAGCAGCCTAGCGGGAGCGATCTACAATGAGCAGTTCTTC. Complete variable domain (other parts from reference TRBV7-8 and TRBJ2-1): GAGVSQSPRYKVAKRGQDVALRCDPISGHVSLFWYQQALGQGPEFLTYFQNEAQLDKSGLPSDRFFAERPEGSVSTLKIQRTQQEDSAVYLCASSLAGAIYNEQFFGPGTRLTVL.

The chain combines TRBV7-2 with TRBJ2-7, with D maybe TRBD2 (5 bases). Germline lookup yields CDR1 SGHTA and CDR2 FQGNSA. The length of the CDR3 is 13 residues. V was shortened by 1 base and J by 3 bases, with 7 bases between the two germline ends. The CDR3 is CASSLVANYEQYF. In DNA form, the CDR3 reads TGTGCCAGCAGCTTAGTAGCGAACTACGAGCAGTACTTC.

In its sample, this clonotype was seen many times. This chain links TRBV6-1 with TRBJ2-1; D not resolved. Germline V gives CDR1 MNHNS, CDR2 SASEGT. The CDR3 is 17 amino acids. Trimming pared 2 bases from V and 3 bases from J, leaving 17 bases between. The CDR3 sequence is CASSERAGPLIYNEQFF. Written as DNA, the CDR3 is TGTGCCAGCAGTGAAAGAGCAGGCCCTCTAATCTACAATGAGCAGTTCTTC.

This clonotype was counted at least ten times. The genes are TRBV5-1 and TRBJ1-5, with D perhaps matching TRBD1 (5 bases). Trimming cost V 3 bases and J 0 bases, with 10 bases left between them. The CDR3 is made up of 15 amino acids. Germline V gene data show CDR1 as SGHRS and CDR2 as YFSETQ. CDR3 bases: TGCGCCAGCAGCTCGACCGGGGGTAGCAATCAGCCCCAGCATTTT. It yields the protein CASSSTGGSNQPQHF.

The CDR3 region is CATSSLAEKETQYF. CDR3 nucleotides: TGTGCCACCAGCAGCTTAGCGGAAAAAGAGACCCAGTACTTC. The chain couples TRBV15 to TRBJ2-5, with D maybe TRBD2 (6 bases). CDR1 LNHNV and CDR2 YYDKDF come from the germline V gene (reference sequence). The CDR3 is 14 amino acids. V was cut by 3 bases and J by 3 bases, with 11 bases left in between.

This clonotype was seen many times. This rearrangement joins TRBV7-9 to TRBJ2-3; 10 bases are shared with TRBD2. Losses at the gene ends were 6 bases for V and 2 bases for J; bases not matched to a gene: 8. Germline values: CDR1 SEHNR, CDR2 FQNEAQ (reference sequence). CDR3 length equals 16 residues. The CDR3 protein is CASRPTSGVNTDTQYF. In DNA, the CDR3 is TGTGCCAGCAGACCAACTAGCGGGGTCAACACAGATACGCAGTATTTT.

This chain links TRBV20-1 with TRBJ1-5, with TRBD1 as a possible D gene (6 bases). Trimming shortened V by 6 bases and J by 8 bases, and 17 bases separated the two germline ends. Per the germline V gene, CDR1 is DFQATT and CDR2 is SNEGSKA (reference sequence). CDR3 length equals 13 residues. CDR3 amino acids: CSARDTGTEPQHF. CDR3 in DNA: TGCAGTGCCAGGGACACCGGGACGGAGCCCCAGCATTTT.

Worth noting for this clonotype: This may come from a read error, since a much larger clone is one base off. The V gene is TRBV20-1, the J gene TRBJ2-7, with 9 bases identical to TRBD2. The CDR3 consists of 14 residues. Germline V gene sequence: CDR1 DFQATT, CDR2 SNEGSKA (reference sequence). V gave up 6 bases and J gave up 2 bases; unmatched junction bases: 8. The CDR3 sequence is CSATRLAEAYEQYF. CDR3 DNA sequence: TGCAGTGCCACAAGACTAGCGGAGGCCTACGAGCAGTACTTC.

This clonotype came up a few times. The chain employs TRBV12-5 and TRBJ2-2; TRBD1 matches 8 bases. Looked up from germline, CDR1 is LGHNT and CDR2 is FRNRAP. V gave up 3 bases and J gave up 6 bases; unmatched junction bases: 12. The length of the CDR3 is 17 residues. The CDR3 region is CASGFHLLGQGPGELFF. Written as DNA, the CDR3 is TGTGCTAGTGGTTTCCACCTCCTCGGACAGGGTCCCGGGGAGCTGTTTTTT.

Turning to this clonotype: This may be a read error: a much more frequent sequence differs by one nucleotide. This chain joins TRBV10-3 and TRBJ2-2; no clear D. CDR3 size: 13 residues. From germline, CDR1 is ENHRY and CDR2 SYGVKD. Trimming pared 6 bases from V and 6 bases from J, leaving 11 bases between. The CDR3 DNA reads as TGTGCCATCAGGGCCCTAACGTCCGGGGAGCTGTTTTTT. Residues: CAIRALTSGELFF.

The V and J genes are TRBV4-3 and TRBJ1-4, with D perhaps TRBD1 (5 bases). Germline V gene data show CDR1 as LGHNA and CDR2 as YSLEER. The CDR3 totals 15 residues. The ends were cut back, 5 bases at V and 2 bases at J, with 12 bases in the middle. The CDR3 loop reads CASSFRQNTNEKLFF. The CDR3 nucleotides are TGCGCCAGCAGCTTTCGACAGAATACTAATGAAAAACTGTTTTTT.

This clonotype was counted at least ten times. The chain combines TRBV12-3 or TRBV12-4 with TRBJ1-4; D not certain. Trimming stripped 1 base from V and 5 bases from J, with 8 bases between. This CDR3 is 14 amino acids long. CDR3 nucleotides: TGTGCCAGCAGTTTAGTGGAAGACAATGAAAAACTGTTTTTT. Protein product: CASSLVEDNEKLFF.

The chain joins TRBV12-3 or TRBV12-4 to TRBJ2-2, with 10 bases aligning to TRBD2. The trim removed 5 bases at V and 4 bases at J, leaving 4 bases unmatched. This CDR3 contains 15 residues. The CDR3 loop is CASSRGLAFTGELFF. CDR3 bases: TGTGCCAGCAGTCGGGGACTAGCGTTCACCGGGGAGCTGTTTTTT.

Worth noting for this clonotype: This sequence may be a read error, since a much larger clone differs from it by one base. The chain joins TRBV6-2 or TRBV6-3 to TRBJ2-1; the match to TRBD2 covers 12 bases. CDR3 length: 17 residues. Germline CDR1 is MNHEY and CDR2 is SVGEGT. V dropped 4 bases and J dropped 3; count of bases not matched to a gene: 7. CDR3 region: CASSCSELAGGYNEQFF. CDR3 nucleotide sequence: TGTGCCAGCAGTTGCTCCGAACTAGCGGGAGGCTACAATGAGCAGTTCTTC.